The rows below give T cell receptor beta chains drawn from one sample of a study of T cells in Graves' hyperthyroidism and ophthalmopathy. TCRdb reanalysed the multiplex PCR reads using MiXCR and keeps one entry per CDR3 protein. Of 550,000 to 800,000 distinct CDR3 sequences listed, 15% to 20% are singletons. Sequenced: blood. These receptors were collected from a man between 18 and 29 years old with Graves' hyperthyroidism. The CDR3 runs from the conserved cysteine through the conserved F or W. A D gene is named only where the DNA matches it firmly. Part of the rows lack a size; the others show once, few, many or a class for expanded clones.

TGTGCCATCAGTGACCCCGAAAAGACAGGGTCGAATGAAAAACTGTTTTTT CAISDPEKTGSNEKLFF TRBJ1-4 TRBV10-3 - TRBD1
TGTGCCAGCTCCCTACAGGAGAGCTCCTACGAGCAGTACTTC CASSLQESSYEQYF TRBJ2-7 TRBV6-2/TRBV6-3 - -
TGCAGCGTTGATGTTGGAGGTTATCACCTAGCTTGCACCTACGAGCAGTACTTC CSVDVGGYHLACTYEQYF TRBJ2-7 TRBV29-1 - -
TGTGCCAGCAGTGACGGTGGGAGGGTTGCGAATCAGCCCCAGCATTTT CASSDGGRVANQPQHF TRBJ1-5 TRBV2 many -
TGTGCCTGGAGGAGTGGGGGGAATACGGCGGGTTACTACGAGCAGTACTTC CAWRSGGNTAGYYEQYF TRBJ2-7 TRBV30 - -
TGTGCCAGCAGCGTAGGACACCCGAACACTGAAGCTTTCTTT CASSVGHPNTEAFF TRBJ1-1 TRBV9 few -
TGTGCCAGCAGCGCCGGCCGACACCGCACAGATACGCAGTATTTT CASSAGRHRTDTQYF TRBJ2-3 TRBV11-1 many -
TGCAGTGCTGGGCGACAGGGGGCGGGAGAGACCCAGTACTTC CSAGRQGAGETQYF TRBJ2-5 TRBV20-1 many TRBD1
TGTGCCAGCAGTGGATCACTCAGGGGGAGAAAGAGCAATCAGCCCCAGCATTTT CASSGSLRGRKSNQPQHF TRBJ1-5 TRBV27 many TRBD1
TGTGCCAGCAGTTACCGGCAGGCCTACGAGCAGTACTTC CASSYRQAYEQYF TRBJ2-7 TRBV6-5 many -
TGCAGCGTTCGGGAGAGGGGGAGTGCTTTCTTT CSVRERGSAFF TRBJ1-1 TRBV29-1 many -
TGTGGACCAACGCGGGAGGTGGGCACAGATACGCAGTATTTT CGPTREVGTDTQYF TRBJ2-3 TRBV25-1 - TRBD2
TGTGCCAGCAGCTTAAGTATGGCGGAAGAGACCCAGTACTTC CASSLSMAEETQYF TRBJ2-5 TRBV7-9 few -
TGTGCCAGCAGTGCCCTAGGGGGAAAGGCCTACGAGCAGTACTTC CASSALGGKAYEQYF TRBJ2-7 TRBV12-3/TRBV12-4 many -
TGTGCCAGCAGTCACGGGGGGTATGGCTACACCTTC CASSHGGYGYTF TRBJ1-2 TRBV28 many -
TGTGCCAGCAGCCCTGGGGGGGCAGGCGGGGGCAATCAGCCCCAGCATTTT CASSPGGAGGGNQPQHF TRBJ1-5 TRBV12-3/TRBV12-4 few -
TGCAGCGTCGAAAATCCGGACAGCTCTTACACTGAAGCTTTCTTT CSVENPDSSYTEAFF TRBJ1-1 TRBV29-1 - -
TGTGCCAGCAGTGCGTACCTTAGCGGGAGTAACCACGAGCAGTACTTC CASSAYLSGSNHEQYF TRBJ2-7 TRBV2 - TRBD2
TGTGCCAGCAGTGCCCGACAGGGTACTTACGAGCAGTACTTC CASSARQGTYEQYF TRBJ2-7 TRBV6-1 many TRBD1
TGTGCCAGCAGTTTGGGACATATCACTGAAGCTTTCTTT CASSLGHITEAFF TRBJ1-1 TRBV25-1 few -
TGTGCCAGCAGTAGAGACCCGAGGTTGAACACTGAAGCTTTCTTT CASSRDPRLNTEAFF TRBJ1-1 TRBV28 many -
TGTGCCACCAGTGACCTGGGACAGGGAAGTGGCTACACCTTC CATSDLGQGSGYTF TRBJ1-2 TRBV24-1 many TRBD1
TGTGCCAGCAGTGAAGCACGGTACAATGAGCAGTTCTTC CASSEARYNEQFF TRBJ2-1 TRBV6-1 many -
TGTGCCAGCAGTCCGCCTGGGGGGGCCTGGGAAATGTCTGGGGCCAACGTCCTGACTTTC CASSPPGGAWEMSGANVLTF TRBJ2-6 TRBV28 - -
TGTGCCAGCAGCTTAGGTCATAGGGGTGAGCAGTTCTTC CASSLGHRGEQFF TRBJ2-1 TRBV7-6 few -
TGTGCCAGCAGCGTAGCAGAATTCTCCTACGGGCAGTACTTC CASSVAEFSYGQYF TRBJ2-7 TRBV9 few -
TGTGCCAGCAGTTTAGGGACTAGCGGGAGGGGGGACAATGAGCAGTTCTTC CASSLGTSGRGDNEQFF TRBJ2-1 TRBV12-3/TRBV12-4 - TRBD2
TGTGCCAGCAGCGACCCTCCTTGGGACAGGGGGTCTTATGGCTACACCTTC CASSDPPWDRGSYGYTF TRBJ1-2 TRBV2 many TRBD1
TGCGCCAGCAGCCAAGAACCCTCCTACGAGCAGTACTTC CASSQEPSYEQYF TRBJ2-7 TRBV4-3 few -
TGCAGCGTCCACAGGGTTTCGGGCACTGAAGCTTTCTTT CSVHRVSGTEAFF TRBJ1-1 TRBV29-1 few -
TGTGCCAGCAGTTTTCCCCCAGAGCTCACAGATACGCAGTATTTT CASSFPPELTDTQYF TRBJ2-3 TRBV28 - -
TGTGCCAGCAGATGGGGACCCCACTACGAGCAGTACTTC CASRWGPHYEQYF TRBJ2-7 TRBV6-1 many -
TGTGCCAGCAGTGATCAGGGGTCCCTCGAAGCTTTCTTT CASSDQGSLEAFF TRBJ1-1 TRBV27 few -
TGTGCCAGTAGTATAAGGACTAGCGGGAGGGCCTACAATGAGCAGTTCTTC CASSIRTSGRAYNEQFF TRBJ2-1 TRBV19 many TRBD2
TGTGCCAGCTCCGACACCGGGGAGCTGTTTTTT CASSDTGELFF TRBJ2-2 TRBV28 many -
TGCGCCAGCAGCCAAAGGGCGGGGACCGGGGAGCTGTTTTTT CASSQRAGTGELFF TRBJ2-2 TRBV4-1 - -
TGTGCCAGCAGTGTAAAGGACAGAGCCTACGAGCAGTACTTC CASSVKDRAYEQYF TRBJ2-7 TRBV2 few -
TGTGCCAGCAGTGGAGAGAGCAATCAGCCCCAGCATTTT CASSGESNQPQHF TRBJ1-5 TRBV2 - -
TGTGCCAGCAGCTTATTTCCGGAACGCAGGTCACCCCTCCACTTT CASSLFPERRSPLHF TRBJ1-6 TRBV11-2 - -
TGTGCCAGCAGTTATCGAATCGACACTGAAGCTTTCTTT CASSYRIDTEAFF TRBJ1-1 TRBV6-2/TRBV6-3 many -
TGCGCCAGCAGCTCCGGGACAGGGGGCGCTTGGGACACTGAAGCTTTCTTT CASSSGTGGAWDTEAFF TRBJ1-1 TRBV5-1 once TRBD1
TGTGCCAGCGGCCAGGGGGCGGGCACTGAAGCTTTCTTT CASGQGAGTEAFF TRBJ1-1 TRBV11-3 many TRBD1
TGCAGTGCAAGGTCCACAGGGTACACCGGGGAGCTGTTTTTT CSARSTGYTGELFF TRBJ2-2 TRBV20-1 many -
TGTGCCAGCAGCTTAGTAGGGGTCTCAGGAAACACCATATATTTT CASSLVGVSGNTIYF TRBJ1-3 TRBV7-8 few -
TGTGCCAGCAGCTTAGGGGGACAGTCGGGAGGAGCTTTCTTT CASSLGGQSGGAFF TRBJ1-1 TRBV7-2 few TRBD1
TGTGCCAGCAGCTTAGACCCCAAGCCGGCGGATACGCAGTATTTT CASSLDPKPADTQYF TRBJ2-3 TRBV11-2 many -
TGCGCCAGCAGCTTGGGGGTAGTGAGTGAGACCCAGTACTTC CASSLGVVSETQYF TRBJ2-5 TRBV5-1 few -
TGTGCCAGCAGCTTTCGGGGGGGGACTAGCGGGTTAAATGAGCAGTTCTTC CASSFRGGTSGLNEQFF TRBJ2-1 TRBV7-9 few TRBD2
TGTGCCAGCAGTTTAAGTGAGGGCCTTGAGCAGTTCTTC CASSLSEGLEQFF TRBJ2-1 TRBV12-3/TRBV12-4 once -
TGTGCCAGCAGTTACTCGAGGAGTGGGGGGAAATACGAGCAGTACTTC CASSYSRSGGKYEQYF TRBJ2-7 TRBV6-6 - -
TGTGCCAGCAGTCTCTGGACTAGCGGGAGCAATGAGCAGTTCTTC CASSLWTSGSNEQFF TRBJ2-1 TRBV7-2 many TRBD2
TGTGCCAGCACTCTACGGGACAGCTACAATGAGCAGTTCTTC CASTLRDSYNEQFF TRBJ2-1 TRBV6-2/TRBV6-3 - TRBD1
TGTGCCAGCGGGTTGGGCCAGGGGCAGTACTTC CASGLGQGQYF TRBJ2-7 TRBV6-2/TRBV6-3 few -
TGTGCCAGCAGCCCCATTGGGGGAGGGGGCACTGAAGCTTTCTTT CASSPIGGGGTEAFF TRBJ1-1 TRBV7-3 few -
TGTGCCAGCAGTTACGGGACCGCAGAAGGCACGCAGTATTTT CASSYGTAEGTQYF TRBJ2-3 TRBV6-6 - -
TGTGCCAGCAGTCCGGGGGCAAATGAGCAGTTCTTC CASSPGANEQFF TRBJ2-1 TRBV12-3/TRBV12-4 many -
TGTGCCAGCAGCCTCTACGGGGAAGATAGCAATGAGCAGTTCTTC CASSLYGEDSNEQFF TRBJ2-1 TRBV11-2 few -
TGTGCCAGCAGTTTATTCGGAATAGGGCTCAATCAGCCCCAGCATTTT CASSLFGIGLNQPQHF TRBJ1-5 TRBV27 - -
TGCAGTGCTAGAGAGTCGCCTCCCGGGACAGGGGGAGGCTACACCTTC CSARESPPGTGGGYTF TRBJ1-2 TRBV20-1 once TRBD1
TGTGCCAGCAGTTCCAGACTAGCGGGGGGTACTGGGGGCACAGATACGCAGTATTTT CASSSRLAGGTGGTDTQYF TRBJ2-3 TRBV12-3/TRBV12-4 few TRBD2